Listed below are T cell receptor beta chains from one sample, sequenced in a study of T-cell reconstitution after alpha-beta-depleted transplantation in children. Via MiXCR, TCRdb re-called the PCR reads, giving one row per CDR3 protein. The sample lists fewer than 250,000 distinct CDR3 sequences; roughly 8.2% were seen once. The starting material was PBMCs, mostly from graft donor cells, obtained 180 days after TCRalphabeta/CD19-depleted stem cell transplant. Every receptor here comes from a male patient between 10 and 17 years old who had a stem cell transplant for acute lymphoblastic leukemia, so the T cells may come from the graft donor. CDR3s include the opening cysteine and the closing phenylalanine or tryptophan. The order of the fields is clone size, J gene, D gene, V gene, CDR3 protein, CDR3 DNA. The D gene is left open where the match is weak. Size tells how often a clone was seen (once, few, many) or the class of an expanded clone, and some rows leave it out.

abundance: many
j_gene: TRBJ1-2
d_gene: TRBD1
v_gene: TRBV20-1
CDR3aa: CSARSVQGADYGYTF
CDR3nt: TGCAGTGCTAGATCAGTACAGGGGGCAGACTATGGCTACACCTTC

abundance: NA
j_gene: TRBJ2-6
d_gene: NA
v_gene: TRBV11-2
CDR3aa: CAGVGAVGANVLTF
CDR3nt: TGTGCCGGGGTTGGGGCAGTCGGGGCCAACGTCCTGACTTTC

abundance: many
j_gene: TRBJ2-3
d_gene: NA
v_gene: TRBV21-1
CDR3aa: CASSKGGGQATDTQYF
CDR3nt: TGTGCCAGCAGCAAAGGGGGAGGACAGGCCACAGATACGCAGTATTTT

abundance: few
j_gene: TRBJ1-1
d_gene: NA
v_gene: TRBV3-1
CDR3aa: CASSQAGFEAFF
CDR3nt: TGTGCCAGCAGCCAAGCCGGGTTTGAAGCTTTCTTT

abundance: many
j_gene: TRBJ1-5
d_gene: NA
v_gene: TRBV28
CDR3aa: CASSQTRSSPQHF
CDR3nt: TGTGCCAGCAGCCAAACCCGGTCCTCGCCCCAGCATTTT

abundance: many
j_gene: TRBJ1-1
d_gene: NA
v_gene: TRBV12-3/TRBV12-4
CDR3aa: CASSPLAGRVADTEAFF
CDR3nt: TGTGCCAGCAGTCCCCTGGCAGGGAGGGTAGCGGACACTGAAGCTTTCTTT

abundance: many
j_gene: TRBJ2-4
d_gene: TRBD2
v_gene: TRBV20-1
CDR3aa: CSARSSGGRDIQYF
CDR3nt: TGCAGTGCTAGGTCCAGCGGGGGGAGAGACATTCAGTACTTC

abundance: many
j_gene: TRBJ2-7
d_gene: NA
v_gene: TRBV28
CDR3aa: CASSSNYGQYF
CDR3nt: TGTGCCAGCAGTTCGAATTACGGGCAGTACTTC

abundance: many
j_gene: TRBJ2-7
d_gene: TRBD2
v_gene: TRBV6-4
CDR3aa: CACQAGGLPPARYEQYF
CDR3nt: TGTGCCTGCCAAGCGGGAGGGCTACCCCCCGCGAGATACGAGCAGTACTTC

abundance: few
j_gene: TRBJ1-2
d_gene: NA
v_gene: TRBV19
CDR3aa: CASSYQGISYGYTF
CDR3nt: TGTGCCAGTAGTTACCAGGGGATAAGCTATGGCTACACCTTC

abundance: few
j_gene: TRBJ2-4
d_gene: NA
v_gene: TRBV6-5
CDR3aa: CASSYRPGPAFGTKNIQYF
CDR3nt: TGTGCCAGCAGTTACCGACCGGGGCCTGCATTTGGAACCAAAAACATTCAGTACTTC

abundance: many
j_gene: TRBJ1-1
d_gene: TRBD1
v_gene: TRBV5-1
CDR3aa: CASSRTGGWVNTEAFF
CDR3nt: TGCGCCAGCAGCCGGACAGGGGGGTGGGTGAACACTGAAGCTTTCTTT

abundance: NA
j_gene: TRBJ1-6
d_gene: NA
v_gene: TRBV27
CDR3aa: CASSLLETGFYNSPLHF
CDR3nt: TGTGCCAGCAGTTTATTGGAAACAGGTTTCTATAATTCACCCCTCCACTTT

abundance: many
j_gene: TRBJ1-3
d_gene: NA
v_gene: TRBV10-3
CDR3aa: CAISGGTGNTIYF
CDR3nt: TGTGCCATCAGTGGGGGGACTGGAAACACCATATATTTT

abundance: NA
j_gene: TRBJ1-2
d_gene: NA
v_gene: TRBV18
CDR3aa: CASSPDRGYTF
CDR3nt: TGTGCCAGCTCACCGGACCGGGGCTACACCTTC

abundance: many
j_gene: TRBJ2-7
d_gene: NA
v_gene: TRBV4-3
CDR3aa: CASSQGQVSYEQYF
CDR3nt: TGCGCCAGCAGCCAAGGACAGGTATCCTACGAGCAGTACTTC

abundance: many
j_gene: TRBJ2-2
d_gene: NA
v_gene: TRBV6-5
CDR3aa: CASSSVGELFF
CDR3nt: TGTGCCAGCAGTTCGGTCGGGGAGCTGTTTTTT

abundance: many
j_gene: TRBJ2-7
d_gene: NA
v_gene: TRBV20-1
CDR3aa: CSARSRDPLYEQYF
CDR3nt: TGCAGTGCTAGGTCCCGGGACCCCTTATACGAGCAGTACTTC

abundance: many
j_gene: TRBJ1-4
d_gene: NA
v_gene: TRBV20-1
CDR3aa: CSAGRTDRNEKLFF
CDR3nt: TGCAGTGCTGGTCGGACAGATAGGAATGAAAAACTGTTTTTT

abundance: many
j_gene: TRBJ2-1
d_gene: TRBD1
v_gene: TRBV28
CDR3aa: CASRVQGFLYNEQFF
CDR3nt: TGTGCCAGCAGAGTACAGGGGTTTCTCTACAATGAGCAGTTCTTC

abundance: NA
j_gene: TRBJ1-1
d_gene: NA
v_gene: TRBV12-3/TRBV12-4
CDR3aa: CASSLGRTFTSPAFF
CDR3nt: TGTGCCAGCAGCCTGGGACGGACTTTTACCTCTCCCGCTTTCTTT

abundance: many
j_gene: TRBJ1-5
d_gene: TRBD1
v_gene: TRBV7-8
CDR3aa: CASSPQGNGNQPQHF
CDR3nt: TGTGCCAGCAGCCCACAGGGGAACGGCAATCAGCCCCAGCATTTT

abundance: NA
j_gene: TRBJ2-1
d_gene: TRBD1
v_gene: TRBV5-1
CDR3aa: CASSLEDRPQFF
CDR3nt: TGCGCCAGCAGCTTGGAGGACAGGCCGCAGTTCTTC